These 20 T cell receptor beta chains originate from one sample sequenced in a study of blood T cell repertoires in COVID-19. Assay: immunoSEQ multiplex PCR; the TCRdb copy retains only in-frame clones and omits some. The sample has hundreds of thousands of clones; about 88% are singletons. Material for sequencing was PBMCs or T cells enriched from blood (not recorded which). Receptors originate from a woman aged 25 to 39 who had recovered from COVID-19.

The genes are TRBV7-8 and TRBJ1-5, with a tentative D call TRBD1 (6 bases). This CDR3 has 15 residues. V lost 2 bases and J 9 bases, leaving 17 bases between the germline ends. Germline assignment: CDR1 SGHVS and CDR2 FQNEAQ. CDR3 amino acids: CASSLTGSLWGPQHF. CDR3 nucleotide sequence: TGTGCCAGCAGCTTAACAGGGTCGCTCTGGGGGCCCCAGCATTTT. The whole variable domain, remainder taken from reference TRBV7-8 and TRBJ1-5, is GAGVSQSPRYKVAKRGQDVALRCDPISGHVSLFWYQQALGQGPEFLTYFQNEAQLDKSGLPSDRFFAERPEGSVSTLKIQRTQQEDSAVYLCASSLTGSLWGPQHFGDGTRLSIL.

The chain joins TRBV7-2 to TRBJ2-2; tentative D call: TRBD2 (7 bases). In germline, CDR1 is SGHTA, CDR2 FQGNSA. Trimming stripped 6 bases from V and 3 bases from J, with 17 bases between. This CDR3 has 16 amino acids. The CDR3 DNA reads as TGTGCCAGCAGGCTAAATCGGGGGGCCCACACCGGGGAGCTGTTTTTT. This gives the protein CASRLNRGAHTGELFF.

This clone was detected a few times. CDR3 nucleotide sequence: TGTGCCATCGATGGGACAGGGGGCAATGAGCAGTTCTTC. Translating it yields CAIDGTGGNEQFF. The chain is built from TRBV10-3 and TRBJ2-1; TRBD1 agrees at 11 bases. Germline V gives CDR1 ENHRY, CDR2 SYGVKD. The J segment lost 6 bases and the V segment lost 8 bases, leaving 3 bases of the junction unmatched. The CDR3 extends over 13 amino acids.

The genes are TRBV6-2 or TRBV6-3 and TRBJ2-7; 10 nucleotides agree with TRBD1. J lost 6 bases, V lost 5 bases, and 7 bases had no gene match. The germline CDR1 and CDR2 sequences are MNHEY and SVGEGT. The CDR3 runs to 14 residues. The CDR3 coding sequence is TGTGCCAGCAGTAGACAGGGGGCCCTCGGCGAGCAGTACTTC. The encoded protein is CASSRQGALGEQYF.

This clone turned up a few times. The rearrangement uses TRBV7-9 and TRBJ2-7, with D tentatively TRBD1 (6 bases). Trimming removed 5 bases at V and 0 bases at J, with 11 bases between. Per germline, CDR1 SEHNR and CDR2 FQNEAQ (reference sequence). The CDR3 length is 14 residues. The CDR3 region has the DNA TGTGCCAGCAGCCGGACAGACCTCTCCTACGAGCAGTACTTC. This gives the protein CASSRTDLSYEQYF.

The chain carries TRBV19 and TRBJ1-5; 7 bases match TRBD1. The CDR3 consists of 15 residues. Trimming cost V 6 bases and J 3 bases; bases outside gene matches: 8. The germline gives CDR1 LNHDA, CDR2 SQIVND (reference sequence). The CDR3 loop is CASSQTGNVNQPQHF. The CDR3 nucleotides read TGTGCCAGTAGCCAGACAGGGAATGTCAATCAGCCCCAGCATTTT.

The chain links TRBV3-1 (or the pseudogene TRBV3-2) to TRBJ2-2, with no clear D. The CDR3 is made up of 12 amino acids. CDR1 is LGHDT and CDR2 is YNNKEL in the germline V gene (reference sequence). Trimming took 7 bases from V and 2 from J, leaving 5 bases between them. The chain's CDR3 is CASTVNTGELFF. CDR3 bases: TGTGCCAGCACCGTTAACACCGGGGAGCTGTTTTTT.

The chain joins TRBV11-2 to TRBJ1-2; D is unresolved. The V end lost 1 base, the J end lost 8 bases, and 11 bases lay between the germline ends. Germline CDR1 and CDR2: SGHAT and FQNNGV. The CDR3 runs to 13 residues. The CDR3, as DNA: TGTGCCAGCAGCTTAGCCGGTCGAGGAGGCTACACCTTC. It encodes CASSLAGRGGYTF.

The chain carries TRBV5-1 and TRBJ1-4; D perhaps matches TRBD1 (5 bases). In germline, CDR1 is SGHRS, CDR2 YFSETQ. The germline V and J ends were trimmed by 4 bases and 8 bases, with 18 bases remaining between them. The CDR3 has 15 residues. The CDR3 spells CASSPVTGGGEKLFF. The CDR3 DNA sequence: TGCGCCAGCAGCCCCGTTACGGGGGGTGGGGAAAAACTGTTTTTT.

The count of this clone is one. This chain uses TRBV27 with TRBJ2-7; 8 nucleotides align to TRBD1. The V segment lost 6 bases and the J segment 2 bases; nucleotides outside the gene matches: 6. The CDR3 runs to 14 residues. Per the germline V gene, CDR1 is MNHEY and CDR2 is SMNVEV (reference sequence). The CDR3 loop reads CASSRDRSAYEQYF. The CDR3 DNA is TGTGCCAGCAGCCGGGACAGGTCCGCCTACGAGCAGTACTTC.

The chain joins TRBV27 to TRBJ2-7, with TRBD1 matching over 7 bases. With V trimmed by 5 bases and J by 3 bases, 10 bases remained unmatched. Germline values: CDR1 MNHEY, CDR2 SMNVEV (reference sequence). CDR3 length equals 15 residues. CDR3 region: CASSTEQGPGYEQYF. The CDR3 DNA reads TGTGCCAGCAGTACGGAACAGGGGCCGGGCTACGAGCAGTACTTC.

About this clone itself: Within the sample, other DNA sequences also encode this same CDR3. The V call is TRBV28, the J call TRBJ2-7; the D gene is possibly TRBD1 (6 bases). The V gene's germline CDR1 is MDHEN and CDR2 SYDVKM. This CDR3 is 12 amino acids long. The germline V and J ends were trimmed by 2 bases and 4 bases, with 6 bases remaining between them. CDR3 sequence (DNA): TGTGCCAGCAGTTTAGGACAGTACGAGCAGTACTTC. Residues: CASSLGQYEQYF.

This chain links TRBV29-1 with TRBJ1-1; the D gene is possibly TRBD1 (5 bases). This CDR3 has 14 amino acids. Germline V gene lookup returns CDR1 SQVTM and CDR2 ANQGSEA. V gave up 8 bases and J gave up 0 bases, with 16 bases separating them. The CDR3 DNA is TGCAGCTCTTCACTACAGGCCCTGAACACTGAAGCTTTCTTT. Residues: CSSSLQALNTEAFF.

J is TRBJ2-2 and V is TRBV15, with 12 bases that match TRBD2. Per germline, CDR1 LNHNV and CDR2 YYDKDF (reference sequence). V shed 0 bases and J 5 bases; nucleotides not matched to a gene: 7. The CDR3 loop spans 18 amino acids. CDR3 region: CATSRDFGLAGRTGELFF. The CDR3 DNA sequence: TGTGCCACCAGCAGAGATTTCGGACTAGCGGGGAGGACCGGGGAGCTGTTTTTT.

The rearrangement joins TRBV5-1 to TRBJ2-1; TRBD1 matches 8 bases. V dropped 3 bases and J dropped 4; count of bases not matched to a gene: 3. From germline, CDR1 is SGHRS and CDR2 YFSETQ. The CDR3 is made up of 14 amino acids. The CDR3 here is CASSYRDRYNEQFF. DNA for the CDR3: TGCGCCAGCAGCTATCGGGACAGGTACAATGAGCAGTTCTTC.

In nucleotides, the CDR3 is TGTGCCAGCAGTACCGGACAGGGGCTTGGAGGTGATTCACCCCTCCACTTT. Amino acids: CASSTGQGLGGDSPLHF. The chain has TRBV6-4 and TRBJ1-6; 9 nucleotides match TRBD1. CDR1 is MRHNA and CDR2 is SNTAGT in the germline V gene. CDR3 length: 17 amino acids. Trimming cost V 5 bases and J 8 bases; bases outside gene matches: 13.

This chain joins TRBV11-3 and TRBJ2-1; 12 bases map to TRBD2. Germline loops: CDR1 SGHNT, CDR2 YENEEA. V gave up 5 bases and J gave up 4 bases; unmatched junction bases: 6. The length of the CDR3 is 16 residues. CDR3 sequence: CASSTTSGGEYNEQFF. The CDR3 nucleotides are TGTGCCAGCAGCACGACTAGCGGGGGCGAATACAATGAGCAGTTCTTC.

This sequence joins TRBV7-6 and TRBJ1-1, with no clear D. Germline V gene sequence: CDR1 SGHVS, CDR2 FNYEAQ. The CDR3 totals 14 residues. With 3 bases removed from V and 3 bases from J, the gap between germline ends came to 11 bases. CDR3 sequence: CASSLVTRDTEAFF. For the CDR3, the DNA is TGTGCCAGCAGCTTGGTCACGAGGGACACTGAAGCTTTCTTT.

This chain connects TRBV6-2 or TRBV6-3 to TRBJ2-5, with TRBD1 identical over 9 bases. This CDR3 is 14 amino acids long. Trimming cost V 6 bases and J 6 bases; bases outside gene matches: 8. Germline CDR1 and CDR2: MNHEY and SVGEGT. CDR3 loop: CASSNSGTGKTQYF. CDR3 DNA sequence: TGTGCCAGCAGCAATTCCGGGACAGGGAAGACCCAGTACTTC.

This clone was observed a few times. V is TRBV5-4 and J is TRBJ1-5; tentative D call: TRBD1 (6 bases). V gave up 0 bases and J gave up 2 bases, with 15 bases separating them. Germline V gene data show CDR1 as SGHNT and CDR2 as YYREEE (reference sequence). The CDR3 loop spans 17 amino acids. The CDR3 sequence: CASSLVPQGQGNQPQHF. The CDR3 DNA is TGTGCCAGCAGCTTGGTTCCTCAGGGGCAGGGCAATCAGCCCCAGCATTTT.